The entry below gives a single TCR beta chain sequence along with its context. Repertoires were generated with immunoSEQ multiplex PCR, while TCRdb's copy carries only in-frame clones and drops some. The table records fewer than 300,000 clones, 75% to 95% of them present only once. This specimen comes from a study of blood T cell repertoires in COVID-19. Across the whole study: Researchers got acute and convalescent COVID-19 samples from the United States, Italy and Spain. Sources were T cells, B-cell-depleted T cells, or PBMCs; the material itself was cDNA or gDNA.

The germline gives CDR1 MDHEN, CDR2 SYDVKM. The V end lost 7 bases, the J end lost 3 bases, and 10 bases lay between the germline ends. The CDR3 consists of 14 residues. Sequenced material: peripheral blood. This chain connects TRBV28 to TRBJ1-6; weak D call: TRBD1 (5 bases). The source of this sequence is a young adult with COVID-19, enrolled during active disease. CDR3 sequence: CASIPGGYNSPLHF. The DNA for the CDR3 is TGTGCCAGCATTCCCGGGGGCTATAATTCACCCCTCCACTTT.